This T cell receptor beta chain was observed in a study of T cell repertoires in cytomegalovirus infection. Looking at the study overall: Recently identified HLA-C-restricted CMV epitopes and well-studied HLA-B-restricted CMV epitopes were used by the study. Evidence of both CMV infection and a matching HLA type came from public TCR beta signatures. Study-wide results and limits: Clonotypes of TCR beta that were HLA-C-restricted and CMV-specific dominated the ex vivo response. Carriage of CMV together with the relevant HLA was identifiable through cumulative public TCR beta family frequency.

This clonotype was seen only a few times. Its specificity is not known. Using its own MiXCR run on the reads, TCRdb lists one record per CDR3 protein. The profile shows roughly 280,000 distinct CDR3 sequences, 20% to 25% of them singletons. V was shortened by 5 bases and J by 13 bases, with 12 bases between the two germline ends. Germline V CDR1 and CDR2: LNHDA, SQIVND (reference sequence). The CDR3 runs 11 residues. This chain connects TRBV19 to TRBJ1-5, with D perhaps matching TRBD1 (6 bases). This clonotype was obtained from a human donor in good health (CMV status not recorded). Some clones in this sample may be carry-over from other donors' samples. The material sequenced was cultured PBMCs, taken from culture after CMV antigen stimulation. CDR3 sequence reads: CASSLDRKQHF. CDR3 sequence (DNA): TGTGCCAGTAGTCTGGACAGAAAACAGCATTTT. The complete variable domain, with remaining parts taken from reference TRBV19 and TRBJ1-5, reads DGGITQSPKYLFRKEGQNVTLSCEQNLNHDAMYWYRQDPGQGLRLIYYSQIVNDFQKGDIAEGYSVSREKKESFPLTVTSAQKNPTAFYLCASSLDRKQHFGDGTRLSIL.